The T cell receptor (beta chain) under discussion was sequenced for a study of blood T cell repertoires in COVID-19. As for the study in general: There were acute and convalescent COVID-19 samples, and they came from the United States, Italy and Spain. PBMCs, B-cell-depleted T cells, or T cells provided the cDNA or gDNA that made up the material.

Per the original data handling: Estimation of nucleated cell counts was performed using reference gene primer amplification. Clones were sequenced by immunoSEQ multiplex PCR, and TCRdb holds only the in-frame ones, with some missing. The DNA was the basis for D and trimming; V, J and clone size are from that table. Of 150,000 to 200,000 clones listed, roughly 91% were seen once; the top ten hold approximately 5.6%. The V gene end was trimmed by 3 bases and the J gene end by 2 bases; junction bases not matched to a gene: 10. The CDR3 is 16 residues long. Looked up from germline, CDR1 is GTSNPN and CDR2 is SVGIG (reference sequence).

The chain combines TRBV30 with TRBJ2-7; 10 bases map to TRBD1. Input material: peripheral blood. The receptor was derived from a man aged 40-55 years with active or convalescent COVID-19. CDR3 loop: CAWSTRTGTGAYEQYF. As DNA, the CDR3 is TGTGCCTGGAGCACCCGAACCGGGACAGGGGCCTACGAGCAGTACTTC.